The 31 T cell receptor beta chains reported below all come from one sample, sequenced in a study of vaccination and CD4 T cells after COVID-19. Treatment of the sample: approximately nine-day PBMC culture with coronavirus spike peptide pools or control peptides (ViraFEST assay). An Oncomine TCR Beta short-read assay was used to sequence the DNA from cultured CD4+ T cells. One entry per CDR3 protein, called by TCRdb with MiXCR from the PCR reads. The data contain more than 9,500 distinct CDR3 sequences, about 50% of them seen just once; the ten biggest clones take up 12%. Their antigens are not known. The sequencing input was CD4+ T cells from blood, cultured in vitro. Receptors were obtained from a human donor who had recovered from COVID-19.

This clonotype was counted only a few times. This chain's CDR3 is CASSRTSGPGGDTQYF. The CDR3, as DNA: TGTGCCAGCTCACGGACTAGCGGGCCCGGGGGAGATACGCAGTATTTT. V is TRBV18 and J is TRBJ2-3, with TRBD2 matching 11 bases. Germline V gene lookup returns CDR1 KGHSH and CDR2 LQKENI. The CDR3 extends over 16 amino acids. V dropped 4 bases and J dropped 5; count of bases not matched to a gene: 8.

CDR3 loop: CAWSLVQSKGYTF. CDR3 bases: TGTGCCTGGAGTCTCGTCCAATCCAAGGGCTACACCTTC. The rearrangement uses TRBV30 and TRBJ1-2; D remains unclear. V was trimmed by 2 bases and J by 8 bases, leaving 15 bases between them. The CDR3 is 13 amino acids. The germline CDR1 and CDR2 sequences are GTSNPN and SVGIG (reference sequence). Drawing the rest from reference TRBV30 and TRBJ1-2, the complete variable domain is SQTIHQWPATLVQPVGSPLSLECTVEGTSNPNLYWYRQAAGRGLQLLFYSVGIGQISSEVPQNLSASRPQDRQFILSSKKLLLSDSGFYLCAWSLVQSKGYTFGSGTRLTVV.

The chain recombines TRBV5-1 with TRBJ2-3; TRBD1 agrees at 9 bases. The CDR3 consists of 16 residues. Unmatched junction bases numbered 13, after V lost 5 bases and J lost 6 bases. The V gene's germline CDR1 is SGHRS and CDR2 YFSETQ. The CDR3 is CASSLGTGPRGDTQYF. The CDR3 DNA is TGCGCCAGCAGTCTTGGGACAGGGCCGAGGGGGGATACGCAGTATTTT.

This chain connects TRBV23-1 to TRBJ1-5; TRBD1 is a possible D gene (6 bases). TRBV23-1 is assigned to the ORF class and has an uncertain function. The CDR3 contains 17 residues. Trimming cost V 6 bases and J 0 bases, with 18 bases left between them. CDR3 region: CASSHDTDSYSNQPQHF. The CDR3 DNA follows: TGCGCCAGCAGCCACGATACGGACAGTTATAGCAATCAGCCCCAGCATTTT.

The chain has TRBV15 and TRBJ1-5, with D unclear. V lost 1 base to trimming and J lost 8 bases, with 12 bases between them. The CDR3 spans 14 residues. Germline CDR1 LNHNV, CDR2 YYDKDF (reference sequence). The CDR3 DNA is TGTGCCACCAGCAGAGGGACGGCCCGGGAGCCCCAGCATTTT. As protein: CATSRGTAREPQHF.

This chain joins TRBV6-1 and TRBJ1-1; D may be TRBD1 (5 bases). The CDR3 totals 15 residues. CDR1 and CDR2 from the germline V gene are MNHNS and SASEGT. The germline V and J ends were trimmed by 10 bases and 1 base, with 19 bases remaining between them. The CDR3 loop is CATGPLGEGNTEAFF. Written as DNA, the CDR3 is TGTGCCACTGGTCCCTTGGGGGAGGGGAACACTGAAGCTTTCTTT.

The chain links TRBV29-1 to TRBJ1-2; the D gene is possibly TRBD1 (5 bases). V lost 4 bases and J 10 bases, leaving 10 bases between the germline ends. Germline V CDR1 and CDR2: SQVTM, ANQGSEA. The CDR3 loop spans 10 amino acids. CDR3 DNA: TGCAGCGTTGTGGACGGGACCTACACCTTC. It specifies CSVVDGTYTF.

The chain carries TRBV4-1 and TRBJ1-2, with a weak D call TRBD1 (5 bases). The CDR3 covers 17 residues. In germline, CDR1 is MGHRA, CDR2 YSYEKL. V was clipped by 0 bases and J by 0 bases, with 14 bases between them. The CDR3 sequence: CASSQDPGRGANYGYTF. The CDR3 DNA reads as TGCGCCAGCAGCCAAGATCCAGGGAGAGGGGCTAACTATGGCTACACCTTC.

A few counts support this clonotype. The chain links TRBV5-1 to TRBJ1-2; 7 nucleotides line up with TRBD1. CDR1 and CDR2 (germline): SGHRS, YFSETQ. The CDR3 extends over 12 amino acids. Losses at the gene ends were 2 bases for V and 8 bases for J; bases not matched to a gene: 3. This CDR3 is CASSLGGLGYTF. The CDR3 nucleotides read TGCGCCAGCAGCTTAGGGGGCCTCGGCTACACCTTC.

This clonotype has a single count. The genes are TRBV12-3 or TRBV12-4 and TRBJ1-5; 7 positions match TRBD1. The V and J ends lost 5 bases and 2 bases, in that order; junction bases with no gene match: 3. The CDR3 is 14 amino acids. This CDR3 is CASSPGQRNQPQHF. Written as DNA, the CDR3 is TGTGCCAGCAGTCCGGGACAGCGCAATCAGCCCCAGCATTTT.

The chain recombines TRBV20-1 with TRBJ1-6; the match to TRBD1 covers 7 bases. Germline CDR1 DFQATT, CDR2 SNEGSKA (reference sequence). This CDR3 comprises 14 residues. The J segment lost 7 bases and the V segment lost 6 bases, leaving 9 bases of the junction unmatched. CDR3: CSARGSGGNSPLHF. The CDR3 bases are TGCAGTGCCCGGGGGTCAGGGGGGAATTCACCCCTCCACTTT.

The chain joins TRBV20-1 to TRBJ2-7, with 9 bases lining up with TRBD2. Germline trimming cut 5 bases from V and 1 base from J; bases unmatched to any gene: 12. CDR3 size: 16 residues. CDR1 is DFQATT, CDR2 SNEGSKA, per germline (reference sequence). The CDR3 nucleotides read TGCAGTGCTGGGAATGGTGGGGCGGGAGGGTCCTACGAGCAGTACTTC. Translation gives CSAGNGGAGGSYEQYF.

This chain links TRBV7-2 with TRBJ2-5, with 9 bases identical to TRBD2. V dropped 4 bases and J dropped 1; count of bases not matched to a gene: 7. CDR3 length equals 16 residues. Germline lookup yields CDR1 SGHTA and CDR2 FQGNSA. CDR3 amino acids: CASSYSGRILQETQYF. In DNA, the CDR3 is TGTGCCAGCAGCTATAGCGGGAGAATTCTCCAAGAGACCCAGTACTTC. The full variable domain, its missing parts supplied by reference TRBV7-2 and TRBJ2-5, is GAGVSQSPSNKVTEKGKDVELRCDPISGHTALYWYRQSLGQGLEFLIYFQGNSAPDKSGLPSDRFSAERTGGSVSTLTIQRTQQEDSAVYLCASSYSGRILQETQYFGPGTRLLVL.

The chain uses TRBV27 and TRBJ1-2; the D gene is possibly TRBD1 (6 bases). CDR1 MNHEY and CDR2 SMNVEV come from the germline V gene (reference sequence). Trimming cost V 6 bases and J 8 bases, with 13 bases left between them. The CDR3 has 12 residues. CDR3 region: CASRGGARGYTF. The DNA for the CDR3 is TGTGCCAGCAGAGGGGGGGCGAGGGGCTACACCTTC.

V and J are TRBV20-1 and TRBJ2-1; D may be TRBD1 (6 bases). CDR3 length equals 16 residues. With 4 bases removed from V and 6 bases from J, the gap between germline ends came to 22 bases. Germline CDR1 is DFQATT and CDR2 is SNEGSKA (reference sequence). The CDR3 DNA reads TGCAGTGCTATCGGAAATCGTCAGGGGTTATCCAATGAGCAGTTCTTC. Amino acids: CSAIGNRQGLSNEQFF.

This clonotype showed up just a few times. This rearrangement joins TRBV24-1 to TRBJ2-1; TRBD1 matches 9 bases. Trimming removed 5 bases from V and 6 bases from J; junction bases left unmatched: 4. Germline V CDR1 and CDR2: KGHDR, SFDVKD. There are 14 residues in the CDR3. The CDR3 is CATSGPGQGNEQFF. The CDR3 bases are TGTGCCACCAGTGGCCCGGGACAGGGCAATGAGCAGTTCTTC.

The rearrangement uses TRBV6-5 and TRBJ2-2, with 7 bases aligning to TRBD2. J lost 0 bases, V lost 2 bases, and 6 bases had no gene match. The CDR3 has 17 residues. Germline lookup yields CDR1 MNHEY and CDR2 SVGAGI. CDR3 nucleotide sequence: TGTGCCAGCAGTTACGCTTTTAGCGGGTCGAACACCGGGGAGCTGTTTTTT. Translated: CASSYAFSGSNTGELFF.

This clonotype was observed a handful of times. V and J are TRBV12-3 or TRBV12-4 and TRBJ1-6, with a weak D call TRBD1 (5 bases). Trimming removed 6 bases at V and 6 bases at J, with 15 bases between. The CDR3 sequence is 15 residues long. CDR3 nucleotides: TGTGCCAGCAGCAGGGCTACGCGAGGTAATTCACCCCTCCACTTT. As protein: CASSRATRGNSPLHF.

The chain recombines TRBV20-1 with TRBJ2-3, with 13 bases matching TRBD2. Germline CDR1 is DFQATT and CDR2 is SNEGSKA (reference sequence). V lost 4 bases and J lost 6; bases outside the gene matches: 7. This CDR3 has 15 residues. CDR3 sequence reads: CSAITSGGAKDTQYF. The CDR3 DNA reads TGCAGTGCTATAACTAGCGGGGGGGCCAAGGATACGCAGTATTTT.

This clonotype was seen a handful of times. The chain carries TRBV15 and TRBJ1-2; D may be TRBD1 (5 bases). Deletions cut 1 base from V and 2 bases from J, with 8 bases between. Germline loops: CDR1 LNHNV, CDR2 YYDKDF (reference sequence). CDR3 length: 14 residues. CDR3 residues: CATSRGAGNYGYTF. CDR3 bases: TGTGCCACCAGCAGAGGGGCAGGGAACTATGGCTACACCTTC. The full variable domain, completed using reference TRBV15 and TRBJ1-2, is DAMVIQNPRYQVTQFGKPVTLSCSQTLNHNVMYWYQQKSSQAPKLLFHYYDKDFNNEADTPDNFQSRRPNTSFCFLDIRSPGLGDTAMYLCATSRGAGNYGYTFGSGTRLTVV.

The chain uses TRBV20-1 and TRBJ1-4, with D tentatively TRBD1 (5 bases). The CDR3 contains 14 residues. The ends were cut back, 6 bases at V and 3 bases at J, with 14 bases in the middle. Germline V gives CDR1 DFQATT, CDR2 SNEGSKA (reference sequence). The CDR3, as DNA: TGCAGTGCGTTCCAGGGTTTGGCTAATGAAAAACTGTTTTTT. It translates to CSAFQGLANEKLFF.

The rearrangement links TRBV11-2 to TRBJ2-5, with a tentative D call TRBD2 (5 bases). Per germline, CDR1 SGHAT and CDR2 FQNNGV. There are 12 residues in the CDR3. The V end was cut by 5 bases, the J end by 7 bases, with 11 bases between. Here the CDR3 reads CASSPTGMTQYF. CDR3 nucleotide sequence: TGTGCCAGCAGCCCCACGGGGATGACCCAGTACTTC.

The chain has TRBV20-1 and TRBJ1-2; 9 positions match TRBD1. The germline CDR1 and CDR2 sequences are DFQATT and SNEGSKA (reference sequence). J was trimmed by 8 bases and V by 3 bases; bases with no gene match: 19. The length of the CDR3 is 17 residues. The CDR3 spells CSASPAGGLATGGGYTF. The CDR3 bases are TGCAGTGCTAGTCCCGCGGGGGGACTCGCGACAGGGGGGGGCTACACCTTC.

The CDR3 region has the DNA TGTGCCAGCAGCTCCGGTCAAACAGGTGCCCAGAAAGCTTTCTTT. Translated, it gives CASSSGQTGAQKAFF. This sequence joins TRBV11-3 and TRBJ1-1; D perhaps matches TRBD1 (5 bases). Looked up from germline, CDR1 is SGHNT and CDR2 is YENEEA. The V and J ends lost 4 bases and 9 bases respectively, with 21 bases between them. CDR3 size: 15 residues.

The rearrangement uses TRBV20-1 and TRBJ1-1; 7 nucleotides line up with TRBD1. From germline, CDR1 is DFQATT and CDR2 SNEGSKA (reference sequence). Trimming removed 5 bases from V and 3 bases from J; junction bases left unmatched: 9. The CDR3 is 14 residues long. CDR3 sequence (DNA): TGCAGTGCTGCCAAACAGGGGAGGGACACTGAAGCTTTCTTT. This gives the protein CSAAKQGRDTEAFF.

J is TRBJ1-3 and V is TRBV7-9; D is ambiguous. Germline V lookup: CDR1 SEHNR, CDR2 FQNEAQ (reference sequence). Trimming left V 5 bases short and J 4 bases short, with 12 bases between. The CDR3 length is 14 residues. The CDR3 nucleotides read TGTGCCAGCAGCCCCCCTCCGGCGGGAAACACCATATATTTT. Its protein is CASSPPPAGNTIYF.

This clonotype was picked up a small number of times. This sequence joins TRBV24-1 and TRBJ2-1, with 9 positions matching TRBD1. CDR3 size: 15 residues. Germline CDR1 is KGHDR and CDR2 is SFDVKD. The J segment lost 6 bases and the V segment lost 6 bases, leaving 8 bases of the junction unmatched. CDR3 DNA: TGTGCCACCAGTCCGAGGACAGGGGTAGGCAATGAGCAGTTCTTC. Its protein is CATSPRTGVGNEQFF.

This rearrangement joins TRBV11-2 to TRBJ2-5, with 9 bases lining up with TRBD1. The J segment lost 5 bases and the V segment lost 3 bases, leaving 4 bases of the junction unmatched. CDR3 length: 14 residues. Germline CDR1 is SGHAT and CDR2 is FQNNGV. The CDR3 spells CASSLTGTGETQYF. The CDR3 nucleotides read TGTGCCAGCAGCTTGACCGGGACAGGGGAGACCCAGTACTTC.

A word on this clonotype: One junction end disagrees with the germline gene, perhaps due to a read error. The chain joins TRBV12-3 or TRBV12-4 to TRBJ1-2; 7 bases agree with TRBD1. The CDR3 spans 14 residues. The CDR3 protein is CTSSGDRANYGYTF. DNA of the CDR3: TGTACCAGCAGTGGGGACAGAGCTAACTATGGCTACACCTTC.

The CDR3 loop reads CASSSGWQFTEAFF. The CDR3 nucleotides are TGTGCCAGCAGCTCCGGGTGGCAGTTCACTGAAGCTTTCTTT. V usage is TRBV11-2 and J usage is TRBJ1-1; D remains ambiguous. CDR3 length: 14 amino acids. V lost 4 bases and J 4 bases, leaving 13 bases between the germline ends. Germline CDR1 and CDR2: SGHAT and FQNNGV.

The chain carries TRBV7-2 and TRBJ2-7, with D possibly matching TRBD1 (6 bases). Germline CDR1 SGHTA, CDR2 FQGNSA. Trimming cost V 1 base and J 3 bases, with 13 bases left between them. The CDR3 is 15 residues long. The CDR3 nucleotides are TGTGCCAGCAGCTTAGGGGTCAGGGGCGGCTACGAGCAGTACTTC. Amino acid sequence: CASSLGVRGGYEQYF.